This paragraph covers one TCR beta chain sequence. This clonotype was detected many times. Its antigen is still unknown. Base qualities are missing; no much larger clone stands one base away. Receptor libraries were prepared by RT-PCR. The reads were generated on an Illumina HiSeq 2500. TCRdb applied fastp at Q25 and MiXCR to the public reads, then kept only in-frame beta chains. When rows share a CDR3 protein, they turn into one entry using the most common DNA and genes. The sample includes hundreds of thousands of distinct CDR3 sequences, with around 8% observed a single time. The ten biggest clones cover 13% of the sample. The data derive from a study of response to subunit inactivated influenza vaccine (dated by TCRdb to 2017 to 2018). Some background on the complete study: Deep quantitative T cell receptor repertoire profiling was used in the study to track responses to a trivalent subunit inactivated influenza vaccine. What the authors observed across the whole study: It was suggested by the authors that each seasonal influenza vaccination may recruit only a limited number of new T cells.

This specimen was PBMCs from blood, taken 23 to 25 months after vaccination. This clonotype originated in a man aged 50 to 69 who received an inactivated influenza vaccine. Donor details come from another sample of the same person, matched by shared clones.

The DNA sequence follows: TGTGCCAGCAGTGTGAAACGGGACGGAGGGTATGAGCAGTTCTTC. This encodes CASSVKRDGGYEQFF. The chain is assembled from TRBV2 and TRBJ2-1; D gene: possibly TRBD2, on 6 matching bases. V is clipped by 4 bases and J by 8 bases, and the sequence between their germline boundaries is 18 bases long. Based on the germline V gene, the CDR1 and CDR2 sequences are SNHLY and FYNNEI. The CDR3 measures 15 amino acids from cysteine to phenylalanine. Of all the DNA, just the CDR3 is kept, 45 bases in frame from base 1.